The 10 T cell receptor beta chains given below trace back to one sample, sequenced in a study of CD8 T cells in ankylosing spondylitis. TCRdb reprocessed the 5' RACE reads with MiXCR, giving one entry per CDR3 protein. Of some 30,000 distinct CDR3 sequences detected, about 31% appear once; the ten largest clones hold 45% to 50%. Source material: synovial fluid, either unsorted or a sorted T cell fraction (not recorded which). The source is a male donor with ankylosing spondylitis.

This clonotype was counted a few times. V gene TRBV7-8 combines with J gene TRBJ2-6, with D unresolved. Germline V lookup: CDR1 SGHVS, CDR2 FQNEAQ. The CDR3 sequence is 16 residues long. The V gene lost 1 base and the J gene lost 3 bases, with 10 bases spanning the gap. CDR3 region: CASSLVGSGGANVLTF. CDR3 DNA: TGTGCCAGCAGCTTAGTGGGTTCGGGTGGGGCCAACGTCCTGACTTTC. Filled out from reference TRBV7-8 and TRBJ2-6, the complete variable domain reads GAGVSQSPRYKVAKRGQDVALRCDPISGHVSLFWYQQALGQGPEFLTYFQNEAQLDKSGLPSDRFFAERPEGSVSTLKIQRTQQEDSAVYLCASSLVGSGGANVLTFGAGSRLTVL.

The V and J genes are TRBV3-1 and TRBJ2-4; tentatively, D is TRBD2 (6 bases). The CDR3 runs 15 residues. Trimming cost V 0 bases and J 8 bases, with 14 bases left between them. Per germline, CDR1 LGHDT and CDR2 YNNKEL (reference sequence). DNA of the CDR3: TGTGCCAGCAGCCAAGAGCTGTCCGGGGGAGACATTCAGTACTTC. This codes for CASSQELSGGDIQYF.

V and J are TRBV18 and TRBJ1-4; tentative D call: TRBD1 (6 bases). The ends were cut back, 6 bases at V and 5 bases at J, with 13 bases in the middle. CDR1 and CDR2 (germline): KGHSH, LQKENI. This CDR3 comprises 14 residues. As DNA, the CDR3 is TGTGCCAGCTCCCCGTGGACAGAGAATGAAAAACTGTTTTTT. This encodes CASSPWTENEKLFF.

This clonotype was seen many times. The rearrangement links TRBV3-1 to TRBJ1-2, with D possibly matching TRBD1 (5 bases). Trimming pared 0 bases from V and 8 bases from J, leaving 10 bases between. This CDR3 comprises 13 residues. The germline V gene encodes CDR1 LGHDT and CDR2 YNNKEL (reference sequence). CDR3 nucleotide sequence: TGTGCCAGCAGCCAAGATTTGACAGAGGGCTACACCTTC. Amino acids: CASSQDLTEGYTF.

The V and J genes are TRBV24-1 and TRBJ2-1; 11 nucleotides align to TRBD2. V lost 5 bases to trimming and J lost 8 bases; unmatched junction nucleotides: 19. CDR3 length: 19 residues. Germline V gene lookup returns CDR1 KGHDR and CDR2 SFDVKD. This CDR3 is CATSGLSGRAMSFRDEQFF. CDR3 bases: TGTGCCACCAGTGGGCTTAGCGGGAGGGCTATGAGTTTTAGGGATGAGCAGTTCTTC.

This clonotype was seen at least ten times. The CDR3 nucleotides are TGCAGTGCTACCACTTCGGAAAAAGCGGGTTCGAACACAGATACGCAGTATTTT. It encodes CSATTSEKAGSNTDTQYF. This chain uses TRBV20-1 with TRBJ2-3; tentatively, D is TRBD2 (6 bases). Deletions cut 4 bases from V and 2 bases from J, with 25 bases between. This CDR3 spans 18 amino acids. CDR1 and CDR2 from the germline V gene are DFQATT and SNEGSKA (reference sequence).

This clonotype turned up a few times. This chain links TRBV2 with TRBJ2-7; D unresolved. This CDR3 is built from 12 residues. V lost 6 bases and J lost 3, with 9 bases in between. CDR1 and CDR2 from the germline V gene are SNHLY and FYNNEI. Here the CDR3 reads CASRSSYYEQYV. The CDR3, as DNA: TGTGCCAGCAGAAGCAGTTACTACGAGCAGTACGTC.

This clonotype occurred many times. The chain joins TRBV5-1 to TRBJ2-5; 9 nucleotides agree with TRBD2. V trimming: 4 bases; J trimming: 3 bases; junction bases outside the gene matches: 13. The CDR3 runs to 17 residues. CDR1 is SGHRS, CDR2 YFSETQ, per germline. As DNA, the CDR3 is TGCGCCAGCAGCGACCGGGACGGACTAGCGATAAAAGAGACCCAGTACTTC. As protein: CASSDRDGLAIKETQYF.

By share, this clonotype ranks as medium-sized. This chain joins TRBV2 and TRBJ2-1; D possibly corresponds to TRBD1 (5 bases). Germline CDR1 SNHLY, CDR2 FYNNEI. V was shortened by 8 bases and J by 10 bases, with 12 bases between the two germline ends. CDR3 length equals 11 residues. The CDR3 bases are TGTGCCAGCTCATTGACAGACGAGCAGTTCTTC. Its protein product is CASSLTDEQFF. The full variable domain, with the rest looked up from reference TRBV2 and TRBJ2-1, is EPEVTQTPSHQVTQMGQEVILRCVPISNHLYFYWYRQILGQKVEFLVSFYNNEISEKSEIFDDQFSVERPDGSNFTLKIRSTKLEDSAMYFCASSLTDEQFFGPGTRLTVL.

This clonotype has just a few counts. CDR3 protein: CASSEASGTTHNEQFF. For the CDR3, the DNA is TGTGCCAGCAGTGAAGCTTCCGGGACTACCCACAATGAGCAGTTCTTC. This chain connects TRBV6-1 to TRBJ2-1; TRBD2 matches at 7 bases. CDR1 and CDR2 (germline): MNHNS, SASEGT. The CDR3 totals 16 residues. The J segment lost 5 bases and the V segment lost 0 bases, leaving 7 bases of the junction unmatched.